The following is a T cell receptor beta chain sequence with its context. Its antigen is currently unknown. Within the sample, other DNA sequences also encode this same CDR3. As every portion of the isolated RNA was reverse transcribed, the sequencing read expressed TCRB transcripts. The method was immunoSEQ multiplex PCR; TCRdb's version includes in-frame clones alone and lacks a portion of them. Of around 250,000 clones in the sample, 25% to 30% are singletons; the top ten hold 4%. The data were obtained in a study of beta chain features in type 1 diabetes. Per the germline V gene, CDR1 is SQVTM and CDR2 is ANQGSEA. CDR3 length equals 13 residues. V was clipped by 4 bases and J by 5 bases; unmatched bases: 6. Notes on the study in general: TCRB CDR3 length was moderately but significantly reduced in all four CD4+ subsets of Type 1 diabetes patients.

The sample was central memory CD4+ T cells from blood. The clonotype comes from a young man in good health. V is TRBV29-1 and J is TRBJ2-7, with TRBD1 matching over 9 bases. CDR3 in amino acids: CSVVGQGQHEQYF. CDR3 DNA: TGCAGCGTTGTTGGACAGGGGCAGCACGAGCAGTACTTC.